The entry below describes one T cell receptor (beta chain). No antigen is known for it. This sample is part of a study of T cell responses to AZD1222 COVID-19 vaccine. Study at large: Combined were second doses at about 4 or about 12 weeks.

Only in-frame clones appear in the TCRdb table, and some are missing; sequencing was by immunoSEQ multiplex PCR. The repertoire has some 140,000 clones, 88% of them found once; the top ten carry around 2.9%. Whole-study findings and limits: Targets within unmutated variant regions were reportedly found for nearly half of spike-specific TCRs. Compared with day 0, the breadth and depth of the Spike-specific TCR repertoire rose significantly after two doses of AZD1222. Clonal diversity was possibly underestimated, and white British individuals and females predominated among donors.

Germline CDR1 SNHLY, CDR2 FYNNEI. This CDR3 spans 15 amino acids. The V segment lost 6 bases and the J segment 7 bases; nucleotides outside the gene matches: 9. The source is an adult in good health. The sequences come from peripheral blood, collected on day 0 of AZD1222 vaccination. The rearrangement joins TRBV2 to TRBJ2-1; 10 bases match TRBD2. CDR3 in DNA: TGTGCCAGCAGCGGAAAGCGGGGGGGCAATAATGAGCAGTTCTTC. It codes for CASSGKRGGNNEQFF.